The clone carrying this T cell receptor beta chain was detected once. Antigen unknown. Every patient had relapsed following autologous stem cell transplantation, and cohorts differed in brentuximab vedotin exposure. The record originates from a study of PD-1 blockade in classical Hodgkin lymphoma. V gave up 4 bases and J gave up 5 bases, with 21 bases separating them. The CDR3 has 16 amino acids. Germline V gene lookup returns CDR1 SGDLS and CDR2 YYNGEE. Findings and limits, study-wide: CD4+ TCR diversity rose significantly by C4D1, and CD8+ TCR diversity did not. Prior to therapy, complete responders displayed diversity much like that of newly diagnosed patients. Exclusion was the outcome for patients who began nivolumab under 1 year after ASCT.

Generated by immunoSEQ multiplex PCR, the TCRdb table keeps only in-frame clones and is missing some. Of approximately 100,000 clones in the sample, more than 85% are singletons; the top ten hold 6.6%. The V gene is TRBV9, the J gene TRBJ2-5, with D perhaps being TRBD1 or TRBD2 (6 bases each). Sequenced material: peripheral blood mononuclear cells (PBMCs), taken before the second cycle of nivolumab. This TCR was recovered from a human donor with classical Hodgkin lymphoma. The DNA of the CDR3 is TGTGCCAGCAGCCCCCGCAGGGGAGCGGGCGGGGAGACCCAGTACTTC. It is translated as CASSPRRGAGGETQYF.